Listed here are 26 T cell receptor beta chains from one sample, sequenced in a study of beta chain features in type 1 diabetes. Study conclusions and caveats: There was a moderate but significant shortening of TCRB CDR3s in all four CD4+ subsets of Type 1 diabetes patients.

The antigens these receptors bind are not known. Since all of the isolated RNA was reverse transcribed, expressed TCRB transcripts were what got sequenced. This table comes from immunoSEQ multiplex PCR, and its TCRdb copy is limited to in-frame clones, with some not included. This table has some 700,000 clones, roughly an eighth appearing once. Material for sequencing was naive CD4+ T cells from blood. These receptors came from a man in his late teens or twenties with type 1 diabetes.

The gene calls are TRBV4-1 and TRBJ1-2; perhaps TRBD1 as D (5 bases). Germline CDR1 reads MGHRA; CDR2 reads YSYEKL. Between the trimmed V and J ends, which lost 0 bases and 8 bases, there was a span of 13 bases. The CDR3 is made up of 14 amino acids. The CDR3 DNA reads TGCGCCAGCAGCCAAGATCAGGGCAGGGACGGCTACACCTTC. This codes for CASSQDQGRDGYTF.

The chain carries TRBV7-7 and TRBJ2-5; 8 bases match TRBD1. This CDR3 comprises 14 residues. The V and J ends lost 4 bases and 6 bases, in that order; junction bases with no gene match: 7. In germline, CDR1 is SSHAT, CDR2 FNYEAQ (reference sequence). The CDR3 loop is CASSSTGDQKTQYF. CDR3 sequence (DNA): TGTGCCAGCAGCTCGACAGGGGACCAGAAGACCCAGTACTTC.

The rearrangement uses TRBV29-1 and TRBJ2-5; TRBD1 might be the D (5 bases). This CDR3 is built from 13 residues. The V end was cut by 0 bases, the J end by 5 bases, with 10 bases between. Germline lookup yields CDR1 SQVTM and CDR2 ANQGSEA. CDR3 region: CSVEEFRVETQYF. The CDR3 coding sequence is TGCAGCGTTGAAGAATTCAGGGTGGAGACCCAGTACTTC.

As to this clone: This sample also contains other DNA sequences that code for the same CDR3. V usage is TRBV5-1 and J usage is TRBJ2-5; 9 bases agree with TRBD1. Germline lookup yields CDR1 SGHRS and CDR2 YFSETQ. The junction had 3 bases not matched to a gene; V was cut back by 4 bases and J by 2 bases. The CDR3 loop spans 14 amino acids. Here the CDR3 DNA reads TGCGCCAGCAGCCCGGGACAGGGACAAGAGACCCAGTACTTC. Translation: CASSPGQGQETQYF.

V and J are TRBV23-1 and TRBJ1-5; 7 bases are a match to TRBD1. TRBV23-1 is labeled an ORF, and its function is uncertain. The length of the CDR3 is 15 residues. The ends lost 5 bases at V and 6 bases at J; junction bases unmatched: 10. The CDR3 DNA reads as TGCGCCAGCAGTGGGACGGGACAGCGAGTTCAGCCCCAGCATTTT. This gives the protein CASSGTGQRVQPQHF.

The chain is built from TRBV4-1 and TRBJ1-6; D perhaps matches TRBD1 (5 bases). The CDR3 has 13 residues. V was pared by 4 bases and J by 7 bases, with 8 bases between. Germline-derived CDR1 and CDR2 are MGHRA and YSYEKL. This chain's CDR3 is CASSRGENSPLHF. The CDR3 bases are TGCGCCAGCAGCCGGGGGGAGAATTCACCCCTCCACTTT.

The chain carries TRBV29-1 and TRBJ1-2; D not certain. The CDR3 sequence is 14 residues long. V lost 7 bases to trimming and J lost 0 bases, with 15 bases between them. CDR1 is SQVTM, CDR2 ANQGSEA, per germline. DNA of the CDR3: TGCAGCGCCCCCCGGGTGGATGCTAACTATGGCTACACCTTC. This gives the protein CSAPRVDANYGYTF.

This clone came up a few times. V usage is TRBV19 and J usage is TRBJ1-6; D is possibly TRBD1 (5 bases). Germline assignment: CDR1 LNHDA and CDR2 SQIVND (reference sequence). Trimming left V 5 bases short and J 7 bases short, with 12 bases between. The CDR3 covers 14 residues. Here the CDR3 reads CASSFRDGNSPLHF. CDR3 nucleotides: TGTGCCAGTAGTTTTCGGGACGGCAATTCACCCCTCCACTTT.

CDR3 in DNA: TGTGCCAGCAGCTCACCGGGACAGGGGGACTATGGCTACACCTTC. Amino acids: CASSSPGQGDYGYTF. This sequence joins TRBV25-1 and TRBJ1-2; TRBD1 aligns across 11 bases. CDR3 length equals 15 residues. Trimming took 6 bases from V and 3 from J; bases not matched to a gene: 6. Germline CDR1 reads MGHDK; CDR2 reads SYGVNS.

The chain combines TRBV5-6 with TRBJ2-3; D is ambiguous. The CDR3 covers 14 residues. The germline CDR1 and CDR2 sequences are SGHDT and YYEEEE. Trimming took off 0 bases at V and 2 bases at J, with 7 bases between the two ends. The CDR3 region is CASSLGPATDTQYF. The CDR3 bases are TGTGCCAGCAGCTTGGGTCCCGCCACAGATACGCAGTATTTT.

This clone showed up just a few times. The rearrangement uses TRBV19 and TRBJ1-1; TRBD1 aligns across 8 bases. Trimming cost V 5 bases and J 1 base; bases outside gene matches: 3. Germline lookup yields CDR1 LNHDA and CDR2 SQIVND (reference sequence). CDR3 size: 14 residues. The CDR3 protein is CASSSDRGNTEAFF. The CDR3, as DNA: TGTGCCAGTAGTTCTGACAGGGGGAACACTGAAGCTTTCTTT.

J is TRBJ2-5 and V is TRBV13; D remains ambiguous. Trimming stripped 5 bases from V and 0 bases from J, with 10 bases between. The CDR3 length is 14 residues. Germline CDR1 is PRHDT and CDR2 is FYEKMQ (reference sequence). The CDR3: CASSLGPDQETQYF. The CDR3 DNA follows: TGTGCCAGCAGCCTCGGGCCGGACCAAGAGACCCAGTACTTC.

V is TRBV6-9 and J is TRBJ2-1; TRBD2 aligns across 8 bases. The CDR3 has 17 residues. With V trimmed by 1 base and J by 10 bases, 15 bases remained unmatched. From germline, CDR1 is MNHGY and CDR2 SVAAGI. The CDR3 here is CASSYFGPVAGHTEQFF. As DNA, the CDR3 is TGTGCCAGCAGTTATTTTGGGCCGGTAGCGGGGCACACGGAGCAGTTCTTC.

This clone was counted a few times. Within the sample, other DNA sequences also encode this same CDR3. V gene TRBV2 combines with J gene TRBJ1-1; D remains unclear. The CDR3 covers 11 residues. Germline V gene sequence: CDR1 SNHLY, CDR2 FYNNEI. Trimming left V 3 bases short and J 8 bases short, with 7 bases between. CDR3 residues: CASSEYGEAFF. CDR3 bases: TGTGCCAGCAGTGAGTACGGGGAAGCTTTCTTT.

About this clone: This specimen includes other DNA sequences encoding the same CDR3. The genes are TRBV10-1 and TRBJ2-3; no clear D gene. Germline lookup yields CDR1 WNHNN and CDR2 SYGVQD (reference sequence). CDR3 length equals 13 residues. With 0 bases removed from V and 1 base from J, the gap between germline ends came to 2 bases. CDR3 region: CASSESGTDTQYF. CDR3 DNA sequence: TGCGCCAGCAGTGAGTCGGGCACAGATACGCAGTATTTT.

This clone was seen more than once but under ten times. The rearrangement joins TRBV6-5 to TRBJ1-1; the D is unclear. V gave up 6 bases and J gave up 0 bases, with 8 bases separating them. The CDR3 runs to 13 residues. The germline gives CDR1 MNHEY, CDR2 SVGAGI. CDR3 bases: TGTGCCAGCAGGCACAGAGTGAACACTGAAGCTTTCTTT. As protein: CASRHRVNTEAFF.

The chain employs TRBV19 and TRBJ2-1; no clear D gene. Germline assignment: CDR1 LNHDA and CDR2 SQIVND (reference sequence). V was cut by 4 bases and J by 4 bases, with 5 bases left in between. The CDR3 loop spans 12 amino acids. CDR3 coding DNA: TGTGCCAGTAGTAGGAGATACAATGAGCAGTTCTTC. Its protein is CASSRRYNEQFF.

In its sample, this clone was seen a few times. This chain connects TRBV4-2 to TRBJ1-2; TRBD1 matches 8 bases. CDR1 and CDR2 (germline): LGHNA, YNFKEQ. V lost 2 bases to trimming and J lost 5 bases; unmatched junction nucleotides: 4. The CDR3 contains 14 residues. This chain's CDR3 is CASSQYGQGYGYTF. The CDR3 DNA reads TGTGCCAGCAGCCAATACGGACAGGGTTATGGCTACACCTTC.

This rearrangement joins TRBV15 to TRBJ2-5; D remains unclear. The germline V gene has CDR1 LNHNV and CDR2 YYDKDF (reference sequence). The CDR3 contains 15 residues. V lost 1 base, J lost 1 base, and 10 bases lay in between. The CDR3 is CATSRAGGFQETQYF. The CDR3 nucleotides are TGTGCCACCAGCAGAGCTGGCGGATTCCAAGAGACCCAGTACTTC. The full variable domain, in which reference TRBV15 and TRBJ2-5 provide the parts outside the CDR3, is DAMVIQNPRYQVTQFGKPVTLSCSQTLNHNVMYWYQQKSSQAPKLLFHYYDKDFNNEADTPDNFQSRRPNTSFCFLDIRSPGLGDTAMYLCATSRAGGFQETQYFGPGTRLLVL.

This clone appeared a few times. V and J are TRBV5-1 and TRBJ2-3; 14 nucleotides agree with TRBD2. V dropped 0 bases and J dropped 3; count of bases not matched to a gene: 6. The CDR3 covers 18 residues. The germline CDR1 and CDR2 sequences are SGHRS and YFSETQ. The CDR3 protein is CASSLVRTSGGTTDTQYF. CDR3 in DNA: TGCGCCAGCAGCTTGGTTAGGACTAGCGGGGGGACGACAGATACGCAGTATTTT.

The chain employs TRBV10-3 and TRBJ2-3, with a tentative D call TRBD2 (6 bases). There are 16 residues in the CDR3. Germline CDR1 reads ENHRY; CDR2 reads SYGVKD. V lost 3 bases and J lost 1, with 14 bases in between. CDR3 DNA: TGTGCCATCAGTGACATCGGGGGAAGAGGCACAGATACGCAGTATTTT. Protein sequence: CAISDIGGRGTDTQYF.

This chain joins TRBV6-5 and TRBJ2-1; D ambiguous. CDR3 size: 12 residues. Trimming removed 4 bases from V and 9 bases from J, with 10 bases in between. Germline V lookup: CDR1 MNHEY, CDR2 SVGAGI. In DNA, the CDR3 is TGTGCCAGCAGTTGGGCCTATGGTGAGCAGTTCTTC. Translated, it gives CASSWAYGEQFF.

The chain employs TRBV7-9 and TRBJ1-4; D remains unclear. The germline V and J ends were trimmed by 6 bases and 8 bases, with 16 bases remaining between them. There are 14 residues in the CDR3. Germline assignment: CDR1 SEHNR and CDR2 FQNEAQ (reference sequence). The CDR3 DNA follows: TGTGCCAGCAGTCAATCCGGGAACACCGAAAAACTGTTTTTT. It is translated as CASSQSGNTEKLFF. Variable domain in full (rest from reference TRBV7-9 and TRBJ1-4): DTGVSQNPRHKITKRGQNVTFRCDPISEHNRLYWYRQTLGQGPEFLTYFQNEAQLEKSRLLSDRFSAERPKGSFSTLEIQRTEQGDSAMYLCASSQSGNTEKLFFGSGTQLSVL.

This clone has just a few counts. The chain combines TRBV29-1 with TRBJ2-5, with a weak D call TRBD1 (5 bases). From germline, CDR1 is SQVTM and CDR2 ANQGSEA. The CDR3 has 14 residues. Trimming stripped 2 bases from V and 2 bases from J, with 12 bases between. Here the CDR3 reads CSVERGLFQETQYF. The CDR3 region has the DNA TGCAGCGTTGAAAGGGGCCTGTTTCAAGAGACCCAGTACTTC.

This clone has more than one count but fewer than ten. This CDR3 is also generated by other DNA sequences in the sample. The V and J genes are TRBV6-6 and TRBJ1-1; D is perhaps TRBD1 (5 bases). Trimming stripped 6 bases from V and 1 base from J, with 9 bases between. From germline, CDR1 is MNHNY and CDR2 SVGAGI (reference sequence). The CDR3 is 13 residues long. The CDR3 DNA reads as TGTGCCAGCAGGCTACAGGAGAACACTGAAGCTTTCTTT. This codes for CASRLQENTEAFF.

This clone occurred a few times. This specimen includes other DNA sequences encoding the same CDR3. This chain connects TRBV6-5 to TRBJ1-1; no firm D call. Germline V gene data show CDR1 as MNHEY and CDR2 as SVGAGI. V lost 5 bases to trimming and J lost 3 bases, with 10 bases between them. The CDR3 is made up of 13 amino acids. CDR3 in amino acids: CASSLSTYTEAFF. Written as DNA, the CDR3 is TGTGCCAGCAGTCTGAGTACGTACACTGAAGCTTTCTTT.